This entry features one T cell receptor beta chain sequence. Its recognized antigen is unknown. Base qualities were left out, and no much larger clone turns up one base away. This record belongs to a study of T cell changes during pregnancy in multiple sclerosis (dated by TCRdb to the late 2010s). For the study in its entirety: Changes in the T cell repertoire over the course of pregnancy were examined in this study in women with multiple sclerosis.

The protocol used for the library was the immunoSEQ multiplex PCR assay. TCRdb re-hosts the immuneACCESS table, in-frame sequences only. Its copies lack some clones; in the studies checked, an unresolved V gene accounts for under half of them, and the cause for the rest is not known. The sample records approximately 100,000 clones, about 89% of which are singletons. Together, the top ten hold about 3% of the sample. V is clipped by 0 bases and J by 5 bases, and the sequence between their germline boundaries is 15 bases long. CDR1 and CDR2, looked up from the germline V gene, are SGDLS and YYNGEE. Reading from cysteine to phenylalanine, the CDR3 counts 16 amino acids. Left in the record is the CDR3 DNA by itself, 48 bases read in frame from the first base.

The sequences come from peripheral blood, collected after pregnancy. The clonotype was recovered from a female donor with multiple sclerosis, enrolled in a pregnancy study. The chain is assembled from TRBV9 and TRBJ1-3; TRBD1 is a possible D gene, resting on 6 matching bases. The CDR3 has the sequence CASSVVPGEDRNTIYF. In nucleotide form, the sequence is TGTGCCAGCAGCGTAGTCCCAGGGGAAGATAGAAACACCATATATTTT.